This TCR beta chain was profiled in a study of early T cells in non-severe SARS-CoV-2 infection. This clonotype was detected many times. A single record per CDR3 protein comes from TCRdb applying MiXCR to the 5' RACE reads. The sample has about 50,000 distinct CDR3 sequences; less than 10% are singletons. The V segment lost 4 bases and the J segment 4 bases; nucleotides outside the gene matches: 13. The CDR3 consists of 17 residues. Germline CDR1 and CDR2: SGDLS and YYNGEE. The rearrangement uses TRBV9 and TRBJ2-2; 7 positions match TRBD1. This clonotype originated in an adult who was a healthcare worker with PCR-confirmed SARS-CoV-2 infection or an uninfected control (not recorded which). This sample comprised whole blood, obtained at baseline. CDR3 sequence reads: CASSPFPGQLSTGELFF. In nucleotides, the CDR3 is TGTGCCAGCAGCCCTTTTCCGGGACAGCTTTCCACCGGGGAGCTGTTTTTT.